One T cell receptor (beta chain) is described in this entry. Its matching antigen is unknown. This CDR3 region has 11 residues. Amplification yielded TCR beta CDR3 regions, with RNA transcripts as the source. HTBI primers were the set used in a first-round RT-PCR of the TCR CDR3. TCRdb recomputed calls from the multiplex PCR reads with MiXCR, one row per CDR3 protein. This sample has 750,000 to 900,000 distinct CDR3 sequences, with 35% to 45% found just once. The data were taken from a study of T cells in Graves' hyperthyroidism and ophthalmopathy. Notes on the study in general: Most thyroid clonotypes expanded above 0.001 appeared in blood too.

This TCR derives from a man aged 18 to 30 with Graves' hyperthyroidism. The V and J genes are TRBV12-3 or TRBV12-4 and TRBJ1-3, with D maybe TRBD1 (5 bases). The sequencing sample was made of blood. The CDR3 sequence is CASDLGDTIYF. Here the CDR3 DNA reads TGTGCTAGTGATCTAGGGGACACCATATATTTT.